The 21 T cell receptor beta chains reported below all come from one sample, sequenced in a study of shared clonotypes between healthy human individuals. Profiled with immunoSEQ multiplex PCR; TCRdb holds only in-frame clones, not every one. The sample has under 600,000 clones, just over 75% seen once. Sequencing input: PBMCs. Every receptor here comes from a woman between 40 and 50 years old in good health. Some clones in this sample may be carry-over from other donors' samples.

The J gene is TRBJ1-4, the V gene TRBV10-1; TRBD1 matches 12 bases. With V trimmed by 4 bases and J by 8 bases, 11 bases remained unmatched. The germline V gene has CDR1 WNHNN and CDR2 SYGVQD (reference sequence). This CDR3 is built from 17 residues. The CDR3 bases are TGCGCCAGCAGTGTAGGGTCTTGGGACAGGGGGCGGGAAAAACTGTTTTTT. Residues: CASSVGSWDRGREKLFF.

As to this clone: This same CDR3 is encoded by further DNA sequences in the sample. The chain combines TRBV5-5 with TRBJ2-3; D is unresolved. V shed 1 base and J shed 1 base, with 7 bases lying between them. Germline CDR1 reads SGHKS; CDR2 reads YYEKEE (reference sequence). This CDR3 region has 14 residues. As DNA, the CDR3 is TGTGCCAGCAGCTTGCTGGGCGGCACAGATACGCAGTATTTT. This gives the protein CASSLLGGTDTQYF.

The V gene is TRBV5-1, the J gene TRBJ2-3, with 9 bases matching TRBD1. CDR3 length: 14 residues. CDR1 is SGHRS and CDR2 is YFSETQ in the germline V gene. With V trimmed by 2 bases and J by 4 bases, 2 bases remained unmatched. The CDR3 reads CASSLQGAPDTQYF. DNA for the CDR3: TGCGCCAGCAGCTTACAGGGGGCTCCAGATACGCAGTATTTT.

V and J are TRBV11-2 and TRBJ2-1; D uncertain. The CDR3 totals 13 residues. CDR1 SGHAT and CDR2 FQNNGV come from the germline V gene. V lost 5 bases, J lost 3 bases, and 8 bases lay in between. The CDR3 is CASSPLGYNEQFF. In nucleotides, the CDR3 is TGTGCCAGCAGCCCTCTTGGCTACAATGAGCAGTTCTTC.

This chain joins TRBV7-2 and TRBJ2-3; D unresolved. V dropped 5 bases and J dropped 8 bases, with 17 bases sitting between them. Germline CDR1 SGHTA, CDR2 FQGNSA. The CDR3 runs to 14 residues. The CDR3 here is CASSPAGLYGTQYF. CDR3 nucleotides: TGTGCCAGCAGCCCCGCCGGGTTGTATGGTACGCAGTATTTT.

The rearrangement links TRBV30 to TRBJ1-5; D call uncertain. V dropped 5 bases and J dropped 6 bases, with 14 bases sitting between them. In germline, CDR1 is GTSNPN, CDR2 SVGIG (reference sequence). This CDR3 contains 13 residues. CDR3 nucleotide sequence: TGTGCCTGGTCCGTGGAGGGAGGTCAGCCCCAGCATTTT. Amino acids: CAWSVEGGQPQHF.

The chain recombines TRBV28 with TRBJ1-2; D gene ambiguous. This CDR3 comprises 12 residues. Germline V gene data show CDR1 as MDHEN and CDR2 as SYDVKM. The V and J ends lost 10 bases and 5 bases respectively, with 14 bases between them. The CDR3 sequence is CATNAGSYGYTF. The CDR3 DNA is TGTGCCACCAATGCGGGTTCATATGGCTACACCTTC.

The genes are TRBV7-9 and TRBJ2-5; possible D gene TRBD2, 5 bases. Trimming took off 4 bases at V and 4 bases at J, with 19 bases between the two ends. The CDR3 covers 16 residues. In germline, CDR1 is SEHNR, CDR2 FQNEAQ (reference sequence). This CDR3 is CASSSSGSGVGETQYF. CDR3 DNA: TGTGCCAGCAGCTCCTCGGGGAGCGGAGTGGGAGAGACCCAGTACTTC.

A note on this clone: This likely reflects a read error, since a far larger clone is one base away. This chain joins TRBV25-1 and TRBJ2-7; 7 nucleotides agree with TRBD2. There are 14 residues in the CDR3. Germline values: CDR1 MGHDK, CDR2 SYGVNS. For the CDR3, the DNA is TGTGCCAGCAGCCAGCGGGACTCGTATGTAGAGCAGTACTTT. It is translated as CASSQRDSYVEQYF.

The chain is built from TRBV5-1 and TRBJ2-7, with 8 bases matching TRBD1. The CDR3 length is 14 residues. Germline assignment: CDR1 SGHRS and CDR2 YFSETQ. With 4 bases clipped from V and 1 base from J, the junction kept 4 bases outside the gene matches. The CDR3 DNA is TGCGCCAGCAGCGTCACAGGGGGTTCCTACGAGCAGTACTTC. Amino acids: CASSVTGGSYEQYF.

This clone showed up just once. The chain has TRBV10-3 and TRBJ1-5, with a tentative D call TRBD1 (5 bases). Trimming stripped 5 bases from V and 7 bases from J, with 18 bases between. The germline V gene has CDR1 ENHRY and CDR2 SYGVKD. The CDR3 extends over 15 amino acids. The CDR3, as DNA: TGTGCCATCAGTAACCCAAGGTGGGGGGACCAGCCCCAGCATTTT. Its protein is CAISNPRWGDQPQHF.

For this clone: This is likely an artifact of a read error, given a far larger clone one base away. V usage is TRBV29-1 and J usage is TRBJ1-1, with a weak D call TRBD1 (5 bases). The CDR3 is made up of 13 amino acids. Trimming removed 5 bases at V and 1 base at J, with 11 bases between. The germline gives CDR1 SQVTM, CDR2 ANQGSEA. CDR3 coding DNA: TGCAGCGTTAGCAGGGACTGGAACACTGAAGCTTTCTTT. Translated, it gives CSVSRDWNTEAFF.

The DNA for the CDR3 is TGTGCCAGCCTAGCGGGAGTCACAGATACGCAGTATTTT. Encoded protein: CASLAGVTDTQYF. The chain links TRBV25-1 to TRBJ2-3; TRBD2 matches 10 bases. Germline CDR1 and CDR2: MGHDK and SYGVNS. The length of the CDR3 is 13 residues. V shed 8 bases and J 2 bases; nucleotides not matched to a gene: 1.

This sequence joins TRBV2 and TRBJ1-1; the D gene is possibly TRBD1 (5 bases). The V and J ends lost 10 bases and 4 bases respectively, with 13 bases between them. The CDR3 runs to 12 residues. Germline values: CDR1 SNHLY, CDR2 FYNNEI. As DNA, the CDR3 is TGTGCCACCACGCGGGGGTCCACTGAAGCTTTCTTT. Translated, it gives CATTRGSTEAFF.

This chain connects TRBV2 to TRBJ1-2; D ambiguous. Germline V lookup: CDR1 SNHLY, CDR2 FYNNEI. The CDR3 has 13 amino acids. V lost 6 bases to trimming and J lost 4 bases, with 12 bases between them. CDR3 region: CASSVMDAYGYTF. The CDR3 nucleotides read TGTGCCAGCAGCGTCATGGATGCCTATGGCTACACCTTC.

This chain uses TRBV12-2 with TRBJ1-4. TRBV12-2 is assigned pseudogene status. The CDR3 consists of 17 residues. The CDR3 bases are TGTGCAAGTCGCTTTAGGGCGAGCGGACCAACTAATGAAAAACTGTTTTTT. It specifies CASRFRASGPTNEKLFF.

Turning to this clone: The same CDR3 arises from other DNA sequences in this sample as well. This chain connects TRBV27 to TRBJ1-5, with 10 nucleotides matching TRBD1. Germline V CDR1 and CDR2: MNHEY, SMNVEV (reference sequence). The CDR3 loop spans 14 amino acids. V was clipped by 5 bases and J by 5 bases; unmatched bases: 3. The DNA for the CDR3 is TGTGCCAGCAGTCTGACAGGGGGCGATCAGCCCCAGCATTTT. Its translation: CASSLTGGDQPQHF.

The chain couples TRBV19 to TRBJ2-6; 9 bases align to TRBD1. Germline V CDR1 and CDR2: LNHDA, SQIVND (reference sequence). The length of the CDR3 is 19 residues. Trimming at V came to 7 bases and at J to 1 base, leaving 14 bases not matched to a gene. Here the CDR3 DNA reads TGTGCCAGTAAAACCACAGGGGGCGTTTTTTGGTCTGGGGCCAACGTCCTGACTTTC. Its protein is CASKTTGGVFWSGANVLTF. The complete variable domain, with remaining parts taken from reference TRBV19 and TRBJ2-6, reads DGGITQSPKYLFRKEGQNVTLSCEQNLNHDAMYWYRQDPGQGLRLIYYSQIVNDFQKGDIAEGYSVSREKKESFPLTVTSAQKNPTAFYLCASKTTGGVFWSGANVLTFGAGSRLTVL.

The chain joins TRBV7-3 to TRBJ2-2; D is possibly TRBD1 (5 bases). Germline loops: CDR1 SGHTA, CDR2 FQGTGA. Deletions cut 0 bases from V and 0 bases from J, with 11 bases between. This CDR3 region has 17 residues. The CDR3 spells CASSLTWGGSNTGELFF. Written as DNA, the CDR3 is TGTGCCAGCAGCTTAACGTGGGGCGGATCGAACACCGGGGAGCTGTTTTTT. The entire variable domain, with the rest obtained from reference TRBV7-3 and TRBJ2-2, is as follows: GAGVSQTPSNKVTEKGKYVELRCDPISGHTALYWYRQSLGQGPEFLIYFQGTGAADDSGLPNDRFFAVRPEGSVSTLKIQRTERGDSAVYLCASSLTWGGSNTGELFFGEGSRLTVL.

The rearrangement uses TRBV5-5 and TRBJ2-7; TRBD2 might be the D (5 bases). The V end was cut by 5 bases, the J end by 3 bases, with 15 bases between. CDR1 SGHKS and CDR2 YYEKEE come from the germline V gene (reference sequence). The CDR3 consists of 14 residues. CDR3 in DNA: TGTGCCAGCAGTCCTAGAGGGAGCTTCTACGAGCAGTACTTC. Translated, it gives CASSPRGSFYEQYF.

The genes are TRBV5-1 and TRBJ2-1; TRBD1 might be the D (5 bases). The CDR3 has 16 amino acids. V lost 2 bases to trimming and J lost 4 bases, with 16 bases between them. Germline V lookup: CDR1 SGHRS, CDR2 YFSETQ. The CDR3 protein is CASSFFMGQQYNEQFF. The CDR3 DNA reads as TGCGCCAGCAGCTTCTTCATGGGGCAGCAATACAATGAGCAGTTCTTC.